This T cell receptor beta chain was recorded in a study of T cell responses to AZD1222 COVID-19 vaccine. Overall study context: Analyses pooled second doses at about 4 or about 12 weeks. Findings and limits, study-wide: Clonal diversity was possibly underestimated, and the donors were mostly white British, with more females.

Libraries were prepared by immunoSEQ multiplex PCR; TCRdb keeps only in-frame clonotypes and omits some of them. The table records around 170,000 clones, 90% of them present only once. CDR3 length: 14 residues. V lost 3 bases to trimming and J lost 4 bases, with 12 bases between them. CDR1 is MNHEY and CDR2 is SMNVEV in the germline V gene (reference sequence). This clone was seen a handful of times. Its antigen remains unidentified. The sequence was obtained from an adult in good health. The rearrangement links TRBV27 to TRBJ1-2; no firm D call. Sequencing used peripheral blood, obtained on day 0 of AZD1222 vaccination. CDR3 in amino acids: CASSFSGPSYGYTF. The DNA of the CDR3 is TGTGCCAGCAGTTTCTCCGGGCCAAGCTATGGCTACACCTTC.